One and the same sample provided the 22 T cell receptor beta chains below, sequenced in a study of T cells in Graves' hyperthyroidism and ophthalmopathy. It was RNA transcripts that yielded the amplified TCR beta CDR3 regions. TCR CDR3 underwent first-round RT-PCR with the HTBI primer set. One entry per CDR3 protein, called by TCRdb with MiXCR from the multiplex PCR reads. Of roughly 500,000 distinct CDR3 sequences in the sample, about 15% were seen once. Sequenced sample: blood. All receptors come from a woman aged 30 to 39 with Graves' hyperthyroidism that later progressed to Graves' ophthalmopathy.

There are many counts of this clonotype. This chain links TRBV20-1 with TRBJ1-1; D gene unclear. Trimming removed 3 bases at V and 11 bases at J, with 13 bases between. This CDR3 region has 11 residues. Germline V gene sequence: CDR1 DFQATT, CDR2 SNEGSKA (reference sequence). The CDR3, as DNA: TGCAGTGCTAGTGAGACATCTGTGGCTTTCTTT. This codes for CSASETSVAFF.

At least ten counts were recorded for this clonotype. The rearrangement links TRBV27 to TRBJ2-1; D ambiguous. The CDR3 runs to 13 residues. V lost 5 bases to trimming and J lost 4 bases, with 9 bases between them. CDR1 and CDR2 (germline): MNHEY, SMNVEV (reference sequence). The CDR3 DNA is TGTGCCAGCAGTCTCTCCGTATACAATGAGCAGTTCTTC. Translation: CASSLSVYNEQFF.

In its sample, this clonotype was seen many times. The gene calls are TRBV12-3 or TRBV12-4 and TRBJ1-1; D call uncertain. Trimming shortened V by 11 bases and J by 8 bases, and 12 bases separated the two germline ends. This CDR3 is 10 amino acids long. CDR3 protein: CAGSDSEAFF. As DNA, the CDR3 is TGTGCCGGTAGTGATTCCGAAGCTTTCTTT.

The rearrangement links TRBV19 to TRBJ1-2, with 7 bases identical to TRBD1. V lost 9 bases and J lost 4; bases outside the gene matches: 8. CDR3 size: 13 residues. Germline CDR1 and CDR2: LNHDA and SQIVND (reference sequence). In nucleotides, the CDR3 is TGTGCCAGCGGGGACAGAACTTTCTATGGCTACACCTTC. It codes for CASGDRTFYGYTF.

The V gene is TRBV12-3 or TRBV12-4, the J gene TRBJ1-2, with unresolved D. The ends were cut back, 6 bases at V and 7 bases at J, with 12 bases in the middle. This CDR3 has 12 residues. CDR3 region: CASSPDVGGYTF. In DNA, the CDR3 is TGTGCCAGCAGCCCTGACGTCGGTGGCTACACCTTC.

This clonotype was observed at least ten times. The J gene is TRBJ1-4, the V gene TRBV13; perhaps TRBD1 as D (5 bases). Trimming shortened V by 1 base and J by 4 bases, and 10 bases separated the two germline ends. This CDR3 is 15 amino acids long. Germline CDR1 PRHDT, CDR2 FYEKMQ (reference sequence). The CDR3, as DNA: TGTGCCAGCAGCTTAGTGACAGAATTTAATGAAAAACTGTTTTTT. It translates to CASSLVTEFNEKLFF.

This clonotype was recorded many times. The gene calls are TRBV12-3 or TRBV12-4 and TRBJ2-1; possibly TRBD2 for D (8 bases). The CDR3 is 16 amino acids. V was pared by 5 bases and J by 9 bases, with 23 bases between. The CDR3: CASSPTGTAGTSEQFF. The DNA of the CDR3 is TGTGCCAGCAGTCCCACCGGGACAGCCGGGACTAGTGAGCAGTTCTTC.

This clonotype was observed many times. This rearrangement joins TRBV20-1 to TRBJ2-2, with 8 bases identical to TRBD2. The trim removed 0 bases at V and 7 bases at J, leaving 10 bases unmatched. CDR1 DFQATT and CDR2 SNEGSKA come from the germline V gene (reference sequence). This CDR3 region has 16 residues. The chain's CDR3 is CSARDPSGRFHGELFF. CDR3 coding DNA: TGCAGTGCTAGAGATCCGAGCGGGAGATTTCACGGGGAGCTGTTTTTT.

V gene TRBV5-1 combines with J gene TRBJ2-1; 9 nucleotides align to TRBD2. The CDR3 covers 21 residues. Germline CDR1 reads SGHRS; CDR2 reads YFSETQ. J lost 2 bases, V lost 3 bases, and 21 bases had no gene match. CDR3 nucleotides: TGCGCCAGCAGCTACCCCTACCAGGTGGTAGCGGGAGTCTCGGCCTACAATGAGCAGTTCTTC. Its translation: CASSYPYQVVAGVSAYNEQFF.

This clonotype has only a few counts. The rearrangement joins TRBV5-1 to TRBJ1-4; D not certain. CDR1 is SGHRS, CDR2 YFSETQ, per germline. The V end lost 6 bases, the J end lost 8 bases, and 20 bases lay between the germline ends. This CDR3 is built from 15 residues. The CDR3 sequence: CASMLGGNGQEKLFF. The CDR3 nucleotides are TGCGCCAGCATGCTGGGCGGCAATGGGCAGGAAAAACTGTTTTTT.

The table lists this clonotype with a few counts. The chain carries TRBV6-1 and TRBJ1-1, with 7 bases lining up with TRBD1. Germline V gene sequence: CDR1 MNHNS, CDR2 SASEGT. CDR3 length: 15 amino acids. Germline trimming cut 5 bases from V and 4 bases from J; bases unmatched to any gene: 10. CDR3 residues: CASSYSQGSGTEAFF. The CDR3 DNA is TGTGCCAGCAGTTATTCACAGGGGTCGGGCACTGAAGCTTTCTTT.

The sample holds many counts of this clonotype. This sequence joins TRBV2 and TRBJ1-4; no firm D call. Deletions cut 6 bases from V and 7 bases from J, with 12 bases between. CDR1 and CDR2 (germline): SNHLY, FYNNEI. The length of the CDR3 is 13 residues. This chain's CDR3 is CASRELPGEKLFF. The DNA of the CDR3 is TGTGCCAGCAGGGAACTTCCAGGTGAAAAACTGTTTTTT.

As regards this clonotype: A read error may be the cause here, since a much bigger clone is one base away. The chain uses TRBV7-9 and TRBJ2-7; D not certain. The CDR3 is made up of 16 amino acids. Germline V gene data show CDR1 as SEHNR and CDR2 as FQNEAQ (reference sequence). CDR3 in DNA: TGTGCCAGCAGCTCAGATCGAAGAGGTTCCACCTACGGGCAGTACTTC. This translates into CASSSDRRGSTYGQYF.

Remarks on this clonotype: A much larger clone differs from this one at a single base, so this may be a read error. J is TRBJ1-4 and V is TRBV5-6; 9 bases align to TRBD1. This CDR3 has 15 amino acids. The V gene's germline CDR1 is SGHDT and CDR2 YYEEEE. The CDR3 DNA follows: TGTGCCGGCAGCGGAGGGACAGGGTTGTTGGAAAAACTGTTTTTT. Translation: CAGSGGTGLLEKLFF.

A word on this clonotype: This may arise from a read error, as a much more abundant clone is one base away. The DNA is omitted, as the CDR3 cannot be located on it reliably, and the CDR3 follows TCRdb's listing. CDR3: CALGQDYGCTF. The chain joins TRBV12-3 or TRBV12-4 to TRBJ1-2; the table calls TRBD1, which could not be checked here. The CDR3 region is 11 residues in length, termini included.

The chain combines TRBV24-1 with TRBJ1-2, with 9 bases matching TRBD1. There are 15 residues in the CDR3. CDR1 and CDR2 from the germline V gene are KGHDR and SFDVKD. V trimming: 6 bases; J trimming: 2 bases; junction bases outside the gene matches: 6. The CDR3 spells CATSQTGTGNYGYTF. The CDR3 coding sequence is TGTGCCACCAGTCAGACCGGGACAGGGAACTATGGCTACACCTTC.

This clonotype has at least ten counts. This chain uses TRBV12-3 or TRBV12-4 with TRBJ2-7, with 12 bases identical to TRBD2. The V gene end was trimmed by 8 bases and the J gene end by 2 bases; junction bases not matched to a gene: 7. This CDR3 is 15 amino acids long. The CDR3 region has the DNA TGTGCCAGCGGGCGGACTAGCGGGAAAACCTACGAGCAGTACTTC. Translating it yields CASGRTSGKTYEQYF.

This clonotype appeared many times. The DNA for the CDR3 is TGTGCCAGTCTTAGTGGAGCCGCCAGCGGCTACACCTTC. It encodes CASLSGAASGYTF. The chain employs TRBV19 and TRBJ1-2, with D unresolved. Germline V CDR1 and CDR2: LNHDA, SQIVND (reference sequence). CDR3 length: 13 residues. The V gene lost 8 bases and the J gene lost 8 bases, with 18 bases spanning the gap. Full variable domain (remainder filled in from reference TRBV19 and TRBJ1-2): DGGITQSPKYLFRKEGQNVTLSCEQNLNHDAMYWYRQDPGQGLRLIYYSQIVNDFQKGDIAEGYSVSREKKESFPLTVTSAQKNPTAFYLCASLSGAASGYTFGSGTRLTVV.

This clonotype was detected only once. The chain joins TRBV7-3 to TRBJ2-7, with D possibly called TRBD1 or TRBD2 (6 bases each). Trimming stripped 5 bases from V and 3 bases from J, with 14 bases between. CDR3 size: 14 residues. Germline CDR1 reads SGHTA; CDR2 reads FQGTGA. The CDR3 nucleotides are TGTGCCAGCAGCATTGGGGGGCTAGGCTACGAGCAGTACTTC. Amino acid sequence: CASSIGGLGYEQYF. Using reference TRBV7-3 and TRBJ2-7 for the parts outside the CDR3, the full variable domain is GAGVSQTPSNKVTEKGKYVELRCDPISGHTALYWYRQSLGQGPEFLIYFQGTGAADDSGLPNDRFFAVRPEGSVSTLKIQRTERGDSAVYLCASSIGGLGYEQYFGPGTRLTVT.

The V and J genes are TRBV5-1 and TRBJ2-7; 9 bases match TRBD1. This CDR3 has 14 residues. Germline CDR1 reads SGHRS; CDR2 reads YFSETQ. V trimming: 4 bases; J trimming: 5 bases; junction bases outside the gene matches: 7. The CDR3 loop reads CASSIRDREDEQYF. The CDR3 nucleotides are TGCGCCAGCAGCATCCGGGACAGGGAGGACGAGCAGTACTTC.

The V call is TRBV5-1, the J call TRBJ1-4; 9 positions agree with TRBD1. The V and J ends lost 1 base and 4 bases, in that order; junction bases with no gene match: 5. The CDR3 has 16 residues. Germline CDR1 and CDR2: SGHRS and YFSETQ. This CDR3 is CASSLSVDRGNEKLFF. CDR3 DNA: TGCGCCAGCAGCTTGTCTGTGGACAGGGGTAATGAAAAACTGTTTTTT.

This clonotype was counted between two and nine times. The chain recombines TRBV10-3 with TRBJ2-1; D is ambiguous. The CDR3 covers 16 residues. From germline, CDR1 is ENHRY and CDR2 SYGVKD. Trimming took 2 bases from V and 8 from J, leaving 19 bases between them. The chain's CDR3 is CAISENDLSGGHEQFF. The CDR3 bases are TGTGCCATCAGTGAGAATGACCTTAGTGGTGGCCATGAGCAGTTCTTC.